One sample yielded the 17 T cell receptor beta chains listed below, sequenced in a study of circulating tumor DNA in untreated peripheral T-cell lymphoma. The method was immunoSEQ multiplex PCR; TCRdb's version includes in-frame clones alone and lacks a portion of them. Among several thousand clones listed, approximately 62% were seen once. Sequenced material: tumor tissue. Source of these receptors: a human donor with peripheral T-cell lymphoma.

The J gene is TRBJ2-1, the V gene TRBV28; TRBD2 matches 15 bases. The germline V gene encodes CDR1 MDHEN and CDR2 SYDVKM. With 5 bases clipped from V and 4 bases from J, the junction kept 6 bases outside the gene matches. The CDR3 is made up of 17 amino acids. CDR3: CASSEGTSGGYYNEQFF. The CDR3 DNA reads as TGTGCCAGCAGTGAAGGGACTAGCGGGGGGTATTACAATGAGCAGTTCTTC.

The chain joins TRBV9 to TRBJ2-3; a weak D match, TRBD1 (5 bases). CDR1 SGDLS and CDR2 YYNGEE come from the germline V gene. The CDR3 extends over 12 amino acids. V lost 0 bases to trimming and J lost 9 bases, with 8 bases between them. The CDR3 nucleotides read TGTGCCAGCAGCGTAGATTCAGGGACGCAGTATTTT. It codes for CASSVDSGTQYF.

This chain joins TRBV9 and TRBJ2-7, with 7 bases identical to TRBD2. Germline V lookup: CDR1 SGDLS, CDR2 YYNGEE. The CDR3 has 14 amino acids. V lost 5 bases and J lost 4; bases outside the gene matches: 9. Here the CDR3 DNA reads TGTGCCAGCAGTGCTCAGCAGGGAGGGTACGAGCAGTACTTC. Its translation is CASSAQQGGYEQYF. Complete variable domain (other parts from reference TRBV9 and TRBJ2-7): DSGVTQTPKHLITATGQRVTLRCSPRSGDLSVYWYQQSLDQGLQFLIQYYNGEERAKGNILERFSAQQFPDLHSELNLSSLELGDSALYFCASSAQQGGYEQYFGPGTRLTVT.

A word on this clone: The germline gene is not matched at one end of the junction; a read error may be the cause. This chain links TRBV18 with TRBJ2-7, with TRBD1 as a possible D gene (5 bases). CDR1 is KGHSH, CDR2 LQKENI, per germline. There are 13 residues in the CDR3. Here the CDR3 reads CANSPQVSYEQYF. For the CDR3, the DNA is TGTGCCAACTCACCACAGGTGAGCTACGAGCAGTACTTC.

This sequence joins TRBV1 and TRBJ2-5; TRBD2 was called by the table and not checked on the DNA. TRBV1 is a pseudogene. CDR3 size: 14 residues. CDR3 in DNA: TGCGCCAGCAGCCAGTTCCCGGGGGAGAGGACCCAGTACTTC. Its translation is CASSQFPGERTQYF.

This clone appeared once. The chain joins TRBV6-8 to TRBJ2-3, with 10 bases fitting TRBD2. Germline values: CDR1 MNHGY, CDR2 SAAAGT. Losses at the gene ends were 7 bases for V and 0 bases for J; bases not matched to a gene: 7. This CDR3 is 16 amino acids long. The CDR3 is CASTPSSGGSTDTQYF. CDR3 coding DNA: TGTGCCAGCACCCCGTCTAGCGGGGGAAGCACAGATACGCAGTATTTT.

The rearrangement uses TRBV7-4 and TRBJ2-3, with TRBD2 matching 9 bases. This CDR3 has 17 amino acids. Germline V CDR1 and CDR2: SGHVT, SQSDAQ. V gave up 3 bases and J gave up 5 bases; unmatched junction bases: 12. CDR3 in amino acids: CASSLPARRGGVDTQYF. CDR3 sequence (DNA): TGTGCCAGCAGCTTGCCCGCGAGGCGGGGGGGCGTAGATACGCAGTATTTT.

This chain connects TRBV6-4 to TRBJ1-1; 7 nucleotides align to TRBD1. Trimming cost V 6 bases and J 6 bases; bases outside gene matches: 10. The CDR3 consists of 14 residues. The germline V gene has CDR1 MRHNA and CDR2 SNTAGT. The CDR3 bases are TGTGCCAGCAGGACCGGGACAGCGAGGGCTGAAGCTTTCTTT. As protein: CASRTGTARAEAFF.

This clone was seen just once. An end of the junction differs from the germline gene, which may be a read error. The chain recombines TRBV10-2 with TRBJ1-1; maybe TRBD1 (6 bases). Germline V gene lookup returns CDR1 WSHSY and CDR2 SAAADI. The CDR3 runs 14 residues. The CDR3 protein is CVSSTGQLGTEAFF. The CDR3 DNA reads as TGCGTCAGCAGTACCGGACAGCTGGGGACTGAAGCTTTCTTT.

CDR3 amino acids: CAWSRGLAGGTSYF. The CDR3 DNA sequence: TGTGCCTGGAGTCGCGGCCTAGCGGGAGGCACTTCGTACTTC. V gene TRBV30 combines with J gene TRBJ2-7; 11 bases are a match to TRBD2. The CDR3 has 14 residues. Germline loops: CDR1 GTSNPN, CDR2 SVGIG (reference sequence). V trimming: 2 bases; J trimming: 12 bases; junction bases outside the gene matches: 12.

The rearrangement joins TRBV5-1 to TRBJ2-3; 8 bases map to TRBD1. The CDR3 covers 15 residues. The V gene end was trimmed by 3 bases and the J gene end by 2 bases; junction bases not matched to a gene: 5. Looked up from germline, CDR1 is SGHRS and CDR2 is YFSETQ. CDR3 protein: CASSSDRVFTDTQYF. CDR3 DNA sequence: TGCGCCAGCAGCTCGGACAGGGTATTCACAGATACGCAGTATTTT.

The chain uses TRBV28 and TRBJ1-4, with 7 bases identical to TRBD1. Trimming took 2 bases from V and 3 from J; bases not matched to a gene: 0. CDR1 and CDR2 (germline): MDHEN, SYDVKM. The CDR3 has 14 residues. The CDR3 spells CASSLDRANEKLFF. The CDR3 coding sequence is TGTGCCAGCAGTTTAGACAGGGCTAATGAAAAACTGTTTTTT.

The chain is built from TRBV11-3 and TRBJ2-3; TRBD1 agrees at 9 bases. J was trimmed by 2 bases and V by 5 bases; bases with no gene match: 11. This CDR3 has 17 residues. In germline, CDR1 is SGHNT, CDR2 YENEEA. The chain's CDR3 is CASSHRDRVANTDTQYF. The DNA of the CDR3 is TGTGCCAGCAGCCACCGGGACAGGGTTGCTAACACAGATACGCAGTATTTT.

The V gene is TRBV29-1, the J gene TRBJ2-5, with D unresolved. V lost 6 bases and J lost 0, with 11 bases in between. The CDR3 loop spans 13 amino acids. Germline CDR1 and CDR2: SQVTM and ANQGSEA. The DNA for the CDR3 is TGCAGCGTGGTGGGCAAGGACCAAGAGACCCAGTACTTC. It codes for CSVVGKDQETQYF.

The chain couples TRBV5-1 to TRBJ2-7; 13 nucleotides line up with TRBD2. Germline CDR1 is SGHRS and CDR2 is YFSETQ. The CDR3 contains 16 residues. With V trimmed by 4 bases and J by 2 bases, 6 bases remained unmatched. The CDR3 reads CASSIAGTSGTYEQYF. The DNA of the CDR3 is TGCGCCAGCAGCATTGCCGGGACTAGCGGGACCTACGAGCAGTACTTC.

This clone turned up a few times. This chain links TRBV6-8 with TRBJ2-5; 11 bases line up with TRBD2. V shed 6 bases, J shed 4 bases, and the junction held 7 bases outside the gene matches. This CDR3 contains 15 residues. Looked up from germline, CDR1 is MNHGY and CDR2 is SAAAGT. The CDR3 DNA is TGTGCCAGCAGGAGACTAGCGGGGACGGGAGAGACCCAGTACTTC. Protein sequence: CASRRLAGTGETQYF.

The gene calls are TRBV9 and TRBJ2-7; 7 bases are a match to TRBD2. Germline CDR1 and CDR2: SGDLS and YYNGEE. The CDR3 is 15 residues long. Trimming cost V 0 bases and J 2 bases; bases outside gene matches: 5. The CDR3 spells CASSVGLAETYEQYF. The CDR3, as DNA: TGTGCCAGCAGCGTAGGGCTAGCGGAAACCTACGAGCAGTACTTC.